Following are 25 T cell receptor beta chains from one sample sequenced in a study of radiation and T cells in renal cell carcinoma. Specified time point: baseline pretreatment blood. Treatment: 15 Gy SBRT to primary tumor, nephrectomy 4 weeks later. Using immunoSEQ multiplex PCR, the repertoire was profiled, and TCRdb retains in-frame clones only, with some absent. The sample carries about 140,000 clones, approximately 87% recorded once. This specimen consisted of blood, obtained from a patient whose treatment included radiotherapy and nephrectomy. The source is a woman in her 50s with renal cell carcinoma.

The chain uses TRBV30 and TRBJ2-5; 8 bases agree with TRBD2. V lost 6 bases and J lost 3; bases outside the gene matches: 12. This CDR3 is 15 amino acids long. CDR1 and CDR2 (germline): GTSNPN, SVGIG (reference sequence). The CDR3 bases are TGTGCCTGCCTTGGGAGCGGGAGTTTTAAAGAGACCCAGTACTTC. Translating gives CACLGSGSFKETQYF.

The chain combines TRBV9 with TRBJ2-3, with 10 bases that match TRBD2. The V segment lost 0 bases and the J segment 5 bases; nucleotides outside the gene matches: 6. The CDR3 covers 16 residues. Germline V gene lookup returns CDR1 SGDLS and CDR2 YYNGEE. For the CDR3, the DNA is TGTGCCAGCAGCGTAGCCCCTAGCGGGGGCGGAGATACGCAGTATTTT. As protein: CASSVAPSGGGDTQYF.

This chain links TRBV13 with TRBJ1-4, with D possibly being TRBD1 (5 bases). There are 19 residues in the CDR3. CDR1 and CDR2 from the germline V gene are PRHDT and FYEKMQ (reference sequence). The ends were cut back, 1 base at V and 3 bases at J, with 21 bases in the middle. CDR3 in DNA: TGTGCCAGCAGCTTAGAGCTGGGGCAGGGTATTCGTGCTAATGAAAAACTGTTTTTT. Translating gives CASSLELGQGIRANEKLFF.

This sequence joins TRBV29-1 and TRBJ1-4, with TRBD1 identical over 7 bases. The junction had 3 bases not matched to a gene; V was cut back by 0 bases and J by 5 bases. Germline lookup yields CDR1 SQVTM and CDR2 ANQGSEA. The CDR3 consists of 14 residues. The CDR3 nucleotides read TGCAGCGTTGAAGACGGGACAGCAAATGAAAAACTGTTTTTT. It codes for CSVEDGTANEKLFF.

Only a few counts were recorded for this clone. This sequence joins TRBV27 and TRBJ1-3, with D unclear. The CDR3 length is 13 residues. Trimming stripped 5 bases from V and 1 base from J, with 6 bases between. The V gene's germline CDR1 is MNHEY and CDR2 SMNVEV (reference sequence). DNA of the CDR3: TGTGCCAGCAGTCGAATTTCTGGAAACACCATATATTTT. This codes for CASSRISGNTIYF.

V is TRBV6-5 and J is TRBJ2-7; 7 bases agree with TRBD1. V trimming: 7 bases; J trimming: 1 base; junction bases outside the gene matches: 10. The CDR3 runs to 15 residues. In germline, CDR1 is MNHEY, CDR2 SVGAGI. CDR3 nucleotides: TGTGCCAGCACCCCAGACAGGGCCTCGTCCTACGAGCAGTACTTC. Its protein product is CASTPDRASSYEQYF.

J is TRBJ2-5 and V is TRBV6-5, with D maybe TRBD2 (5 bases). Germline values: CDR1 MNHEY, CDR2 SVGAGI. Trimming cost V 4 bases and J 2 bases, with 11 bases left between them. This CDR3 has 14 residues. The CDR3 region is CASSSGRGQETQYF. The CDR3 DNA is TGTGCCAGCAGTTCCGGACGGGGACAAGAGACCCAGTACTTC.

J is TRBJ1-3 and V is TRBV10-1; tentative D call: TRBD1 (5 bases). V was clipped by 8 bases and J by 8 bases, with 16 bases between them. Germline-derived CDR1 and CDR2 are WNHNN and SYGVQD (reference sequence). The CDR3 spans 13 residues. The CDR3 DNA reads as TGCGCCAGCCTCCTGGGGCCTCTGGACACCATATATTTT. Protein sequence: CASLLGPLDTIYF.

The gene calls are TRBV7-9 and TRBJ2-6; no reliable D call. This CDR3 comprises 13 residues. The germline V gene has CDR1 SEHNR and CDR2 FQNEAQ (reference sequence). Trimming took off 7 bases at V and 0 bases at J, with 4 bases between the two ends. CDR3: CASTDSGANVLTF. Here the CDR3 DNA reads TGTGCCAGCACGGACTCTGGGGCCAACGTCCTGACTTTC.

The V gene is TRBV5-6, the J gene TRBJ2-1; D may match TRBD1 or TRBD2 (5 bases each). The CDR3 consists of 15 residues. With 0 bases removed from V and 5 bases from J, the gap between germline ends came to 12 bases. Germline CDR1 is SGHDT and CDR2 is YYEEEE. CDR3 loop: CASSLAGRGDNEQFF. As DNA, the CDR3 is TGTGCCAGCAGCTTGGCAGGGAGAGGTGACAATGAGCAGTTCTTC.

The chain recombines TRBV18 with TRBJ2-1; unclear D gene. The germline V gene has CDR1 KGHSH and CDR2 LQKENI. This CDR3 is 12 amino acids long. The V gene lost 3 bases and the J gene lost 4 bases, with 4 bases spanning the gap. This CDR3 is CASSPEYNEQFF. As DNA, the CDR3 is TGTGCCAGCTCACCCGAGTACAATGAGCAGTTCTTC.

This chain links TRBV5-1 with TRBJ2-5; 11 positions match TRBD2. V dropped 2 bases and J dropped 4; count of bases not matched to a gene: 1. This CDR3 region has 14 residues. Looked up from germline, CDR1 is SGHRS and CDR2 is YFSETQ. CDR3 nucleotides: TGCGCCAGCAGCTTTGGACTAGCGGGAGAGACCCAGTACTTC. It yields the protein CASSFGLAGETQYF. The whole variable domain, filled in from reference TRBV5-1 and TRBJ2-5, reads KAGVTQTPRYLIKTRGQQVTLSCSPISGHRSVSWYQQTPGQGLQFLFEYFSETQRNKGNFPGRFSGRQFSNSRSEMNVSTLELGDSALYLCASSFGLAGETQYFGPGTRLLVL.

The V gene is TRBV6-1, the J gene TRBJ1-2; 10 nucleotides align to TRBD1. The length of the CDR3 is 17 residues. Germline V gene sequence: CDR1 MNHNS, CDR2 SASEGT. The ends lost 3 bases at V and 4 bases at J; junction bases unmatched: 11. CDR3 protein: CASSDTAGTGVAYGYTF. The CDR3 nucleotides read TGTGCCAGCAGTGACACCGCGGGGACAGGGGTTGCCTATGGCTACACCTTC.

The CDR3 protein is CASSSLTRVDQPQHF. CDR3 nucleotides: TGTGCCAGCAGCTCGCTAACTAGGGTGGATCAGCCCCAGCATTTT. V and J are TRBV28 and TRBJ1-5; D unresolved. The CDR3 has 15 amino acids. V was shortened by 6 bases and J by 5 bases, with 17 bases between the two germline ends. Per the germline V gene, CDR1 is MDHEN and CDR2 is SYDVKM.

Concerning this clone itself: The same CDR3 arises from other DNA sequences in this sample as well. This sequence joins TRBV4-3 and TRBJ2-1; 11 bases map to TRBD1. The V gene end was trimmed by 0 bases and the J gene end by 4 bases; junction bases not matched to a gene: 2. Germline V CDR1 and CDR2: LGHNA, YSLEER. The CDR3 spans 16 residues. The CDR3 protein is CASSQDGQGAYNEQFF. As DNA, the CDR3 is TGCGCCAGCAGCCAAGATGGACAGGGGGCTTACAATGAGCAGTTCTTC.

The genes are TRBV9 and TRBJ2-5; 9 positions match TRBD1. V was clipped by 4 bases and J by 1 base; unmatched bases: 5. Germline CDR1 and CDR2: SGDLS and YYNGEE. The CDR3 extends over 15 amino acids. DNA for the CDR3: TGTGCCAGCAGCCCCCGGACAGGGGCCCAAGAGACCCAGTACTTC. This translates into CASSPRTGAQETQYF.

The chain uses TRBV7-9 and TRBJ2-1; D is unclear. Trimming stripped 0 bases from V and 7 bases from J, with 10 bases between. This CDR3 comprises 14 residues. The germline V gene has CDR1 SEHNR and CDR2 FQNEAQ (reference sequence). The CDR3 bases are TGTGCCAGCAGCTTAGCGTCCAATGTGAATGAGCAGTTCTTC. Translation gives CASSLASNVNEQFF.

The gene calls are TRBV30 and TRBJ1-4; D might be TRBD1 (5 bases). The CDR3 has 12 residues. Germline-derived CDR1 and CDR2 are GTSNPN and SVGIG (reference sequence). Trimming stripped 3 bases from V and 9 bases from J, with 11 bases between. The CDR3 reads CAWSAGQKKLFF. The DNA for the CDR3 is TGTGCCTGGAGCGCAGGGCAGAAAAAACTGTTTTTT.

This chain joins TRBV6-1 and TRBJ1-4; D gene uncertain. Germline CDR1 MNHNS, CDR2 SASEGT. There are 12 residues in the CDR3. Trimming cost V 8 bases and J 7 bases, with 11 bases left between them. The CDR3 protein is CASLEPGEKLFF. The CDR3 DNA reads TGTGCCAGCTTGGAGCCGGGTGAAAAACTGTTTTTT.

The chain carries TRBV4-3 and TRBJ2-3; 9 bases are a match to TRBD1. Germline-derived CDR1 and CDR2 are LGHNA and YSLEER. CDR3 size: 13 residues. The V and J ends lost 0 bases and 14 bases, in that order; junction bases with no gene match: 6. The DNA for the CDR3 is TGCGCCAGCAGCCAAGATCGACAGGGGGACCCGTATTTT. Translating it yields CASSQDRQGDPYF.

V usage is TRBV18 and J usage is TRBJ2-7; D is ambiguous. Germline CDR1 reads KGHSH; CDR2 reads LQKENI. The V gene lost 1 base and the J gene lost 6 bases, with 10 bases spanning the gap. The CDR3 loop spans 13 amino acids. In nucleotides, the CDR3 is TGTGCCAGCTCACCACTGGGTCGCAGCGAGCAGTACTTC. Amino acids: CASSPLGRSEQYF.

This chain links TRBV25-1 with TRBJ1-5; perhaps TRBD1 as D (6 bases). The CDR3 extends over 14 amino acids. The V gene lost 8 bases and the J gene lost 4 bases, with 15 bases spanning the gap. Germline CDR1 and CDR2: MGHDK and SYGVNS. CDR3 sequence reads: CASRETGRNQPQHF. The CDR3 DNA reads as TGTGCCAGCCGGGAGACAGGTCGAAATCAGCCCCAGCATTTT.

V gene TRBV7-8 combines with J gene TRBJ2-6; 10 nucleotides line up with TRBD2. The V and J ends lost 1 base and 0 bases, in that order; junction bases with no gene match: 3. The V gene's germline CDR1 is SGHVS and CDR2 FQNEAQ. The CDR3 extends over 18 amino acids. The CDR3: CASSLEAGGPSGANVLTF. The CDR3, as DNA: TGTGCCAGCAGCTTAGAAGCGGGAGGGCCCTCTGGGGCCAACGTCCTGACTTTC.

The V and J genes are TRBV19 and TRBJ2-2; tentative D call: TRBD2 (5 bases). The V end was cut by 6 bases, the J end by 9 bases, with 17 bases between. The CDR3 covers 14 residues. Germline CDR1 and CDR2: LNHDA and SQIVND (reference sequence). CDR3 sequence (DNA): TGTGCCAGTAGCAATATGGGCCCGGGGAGGGAGCTGTTTTTT. The encoded protein is CASSNMGPGRELFF. The full variable domain, in which reference TRBV19 and TRBJ2-2 provide the parts outside the CDR3, is DGGITQSPKYLFRKEGQNVTLSCEQNLNHDAMYWYRQDPGQGLRLIYYSQIVNDFQKGDIAEGYSVSREKKESFPLTVTSAQKNPTAFYLCASSNMGPGRELFFGEGSRLTVL.

V usage is TRBV6-1 and J usage is TRBJ1-2; no clear D gene. V was trimmed by 3 bases and J by 4 bases, leaving 6 bases between them. The CDR3 has 12 amino acids. The germline V gene has CDR1 MNHNS and CDR2 SASEGT. CDR3 sequence: CASSDPVYGYTF. In nucleotides, the CDR3 is TGTGCCAGCAGTGATCCGGTCTATGGCTACACCTTC.